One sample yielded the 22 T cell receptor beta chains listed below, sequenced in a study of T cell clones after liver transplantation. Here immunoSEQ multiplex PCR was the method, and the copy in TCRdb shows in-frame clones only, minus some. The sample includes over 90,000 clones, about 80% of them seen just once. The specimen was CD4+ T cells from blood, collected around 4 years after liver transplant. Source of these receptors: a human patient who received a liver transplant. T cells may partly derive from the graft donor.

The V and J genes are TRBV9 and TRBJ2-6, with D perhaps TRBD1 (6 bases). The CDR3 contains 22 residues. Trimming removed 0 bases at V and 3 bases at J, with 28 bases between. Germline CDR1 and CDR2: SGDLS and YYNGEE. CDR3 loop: CASSVVRTPRGFPIGGANVLTF. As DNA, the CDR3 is TGTGCCAGCAGCGTAGTTCGTACCCCCAGGGGTTTCCCCATTGGTGGGGCCAACGTCCTGACTTTC.

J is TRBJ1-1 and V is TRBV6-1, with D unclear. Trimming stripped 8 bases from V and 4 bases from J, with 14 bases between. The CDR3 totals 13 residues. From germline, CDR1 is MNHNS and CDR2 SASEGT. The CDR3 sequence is CASSRTMSTEAFF. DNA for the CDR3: TGTGCCAGCTCAAGAACCATGTCCACTGAAGCTTTCTTT.

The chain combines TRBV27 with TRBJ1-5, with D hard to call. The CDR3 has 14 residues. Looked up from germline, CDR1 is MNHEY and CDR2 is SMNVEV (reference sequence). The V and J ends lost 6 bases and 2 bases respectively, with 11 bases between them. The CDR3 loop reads CASRILAGNQPQHF. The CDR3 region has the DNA TGTGCCAGCAGGATACTAGCGGGCAATCAGCCCCAGCATTTT.

The DNA of the CDR3 is TGTGCCAGCAGTGAAGATACGGGGATGACCTACAATGAGCAGTTCTTC. Protein sequence: CASSEDTGMTYNEQFF. The chain recombines TRBV25-1 with TRBJ2-1; TRBD2 might be the D (5 bases). CDR3 size: 16 residues. Germline assignment: CDR1 MGHDK and CDR2 SYGVNS. Trimming left V 2 bases short and J 2 bases short, with 13 bases between.

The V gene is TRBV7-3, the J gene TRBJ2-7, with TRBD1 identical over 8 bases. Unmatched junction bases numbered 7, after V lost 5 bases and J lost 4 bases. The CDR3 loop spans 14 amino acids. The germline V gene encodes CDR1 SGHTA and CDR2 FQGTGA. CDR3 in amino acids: CASSQDRGRYEQYF. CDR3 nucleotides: TGTGCCAGCAGCCAAGACAGGGGACGGTACGAGCAGTACTTC.

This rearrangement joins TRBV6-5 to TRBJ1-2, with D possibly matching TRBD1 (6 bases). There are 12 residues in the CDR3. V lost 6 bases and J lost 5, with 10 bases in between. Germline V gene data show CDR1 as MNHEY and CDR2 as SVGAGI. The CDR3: CASSGGGYGYTF. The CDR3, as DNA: TGTGCCAGCAGCGGGGGCGGGTATGGCTACACCTTC.

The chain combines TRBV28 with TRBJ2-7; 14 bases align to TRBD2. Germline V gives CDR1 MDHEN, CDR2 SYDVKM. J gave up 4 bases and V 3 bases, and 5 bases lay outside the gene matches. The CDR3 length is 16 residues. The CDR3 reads CASSFRGTSGRYEQYF. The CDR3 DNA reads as TGTGCCAGCAGTTTCCGGGGGACTAGCGGGAGATACGAGCAGTACTTC.

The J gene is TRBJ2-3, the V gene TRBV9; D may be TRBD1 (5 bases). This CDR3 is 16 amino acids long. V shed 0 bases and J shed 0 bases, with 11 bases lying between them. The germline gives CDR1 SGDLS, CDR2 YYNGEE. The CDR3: CASSVDAGFSTDTQYF. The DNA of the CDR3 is TGTGCCAGCAGCGTAGACGCAGGGTTTAGCACAGATACGCAGTATTTT.

The CDR3 bases are TGTGCCAGCAGCCCCGACAGCGCAACTAATGAAAAACTGTTTTTT. This gives the protein CASSPDSATNEKLFF. V gene TRBV7-8 combines with J gene TRBJ1-4, with a possible D match to TRBD1 (5 bases). From germline, CDR1 is SGHVS and CDR2 FQNEAQ. Trimming pared 5 bases from V and 0 bases from J, leaving 10 bases between. This CDR3 is built from 15 residues.

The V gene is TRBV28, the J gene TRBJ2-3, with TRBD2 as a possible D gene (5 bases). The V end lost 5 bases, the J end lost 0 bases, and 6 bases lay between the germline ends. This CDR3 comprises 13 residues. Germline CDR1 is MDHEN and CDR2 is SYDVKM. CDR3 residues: CASSGESTDTQYF. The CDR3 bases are TGTGCCAGCAGTGGGGAGAGCACAGATACGCAGTATTTT.

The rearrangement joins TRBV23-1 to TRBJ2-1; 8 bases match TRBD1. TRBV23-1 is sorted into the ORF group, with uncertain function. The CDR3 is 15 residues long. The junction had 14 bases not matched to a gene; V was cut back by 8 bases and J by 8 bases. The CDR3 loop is CASCHDRGKGDEQFF. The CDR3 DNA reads TGCGCCAGCTGCCATGACAGGGGAAAAGGGGATGAGCAGTTCTTC.

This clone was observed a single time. Here the CDR3 reads CATSQPGLAGYNEQFF. The CDR3 nucleotides are TGTGCCACCAGCCAACCTGGACTAGCGGGTTACAATGAGCAGTTCTTC. The V call is TRBV15, the J call TRBJ2-1, with TRBD2 matching 11 bases. V dropped 5 bases and J dropped 4; count of bases not matched to a gene: 7. The CDR3 has 16 residues. CDR1 is LNHNV, CDR2 YYDKDF, per germline (reference sequence). The full variable domain, in which reference TRBV15 and TRBJ2-1 provide the parts outside the CDR3, is DAMVIQNPRYQVTQFGKPVTLSCSQTLNHNVMYWYQQKSSQAPKLLFHYYDKDFNNEADTPDNFQSRRPNTSFCFLDIRSPGLGDTAMYLCATSQPGLAGYNEQFFGPGTRLTVL.

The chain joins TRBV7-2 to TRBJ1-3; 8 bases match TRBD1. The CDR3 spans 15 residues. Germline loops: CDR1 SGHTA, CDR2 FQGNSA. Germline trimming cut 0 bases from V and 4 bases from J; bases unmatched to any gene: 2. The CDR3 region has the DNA TGTGCCAGCAGCTTAGCTCCAGGGGGCGGAAACACCATATATTTT. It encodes CASSLAPGGGNTIYF. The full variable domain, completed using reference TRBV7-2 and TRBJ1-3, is GAGVSQSPSNKVTEKGKDVELRCDPISGHTALYWYRQSLGQGLEFLIYFQGNSAPDKSGLPSDRFSAERTGGSVSTLTIQRTQQEDSAVYLCASSLAPGGGNTIYFGEGSWLTVV.

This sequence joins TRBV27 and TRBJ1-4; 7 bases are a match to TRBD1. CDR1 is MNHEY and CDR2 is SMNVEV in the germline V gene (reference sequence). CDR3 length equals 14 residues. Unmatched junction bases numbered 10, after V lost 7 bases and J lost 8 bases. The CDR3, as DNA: TGTGCCAGCACCGGAACAGGGGCGGAAGAAAAACTGTTTTTT. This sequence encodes CASTGTGAEEKLFF.

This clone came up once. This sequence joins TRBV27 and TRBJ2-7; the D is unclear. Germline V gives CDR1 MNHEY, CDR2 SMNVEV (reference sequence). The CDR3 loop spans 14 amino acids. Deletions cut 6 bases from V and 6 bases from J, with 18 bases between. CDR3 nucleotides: TGTGCCAGCAGCACAGCCTTACGGGCATCCGAGCAGTACTTC. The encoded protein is CASSTALRASEQYF.

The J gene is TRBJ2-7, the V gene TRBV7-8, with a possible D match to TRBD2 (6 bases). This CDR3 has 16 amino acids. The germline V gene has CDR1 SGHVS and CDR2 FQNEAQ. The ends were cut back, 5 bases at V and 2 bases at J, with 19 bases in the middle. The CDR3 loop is CASSPRDLPLTYEQYF. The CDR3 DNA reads TGTGCCAGCAGCCCTCGGGACTTACCTTTAACCTACGAGCAGTACTTC.

CDR3 region: CASGGGRTDTQYF. CDR3 nucleotides: TGTGCCAGCGGTGGCGGACGCACAGATACGCAGTATTTT. V and J are TRBV7-3 and TRBJ2-3; no definite D call. Trimming pared 8 bases from V and 1 base from J, leaving 10 bases between. The germline V gene encodes CDR1 SGHTA and CDR2 FQGTGA. CDR3 length: 13 residues.

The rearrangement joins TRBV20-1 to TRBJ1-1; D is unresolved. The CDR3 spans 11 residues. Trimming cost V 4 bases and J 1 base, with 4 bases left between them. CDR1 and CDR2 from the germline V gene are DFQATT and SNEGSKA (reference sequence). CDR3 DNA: TGCAGTGCTATGGGGAACACTGAAGCTTTCTTT. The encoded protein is CSAMGNTEAFF.

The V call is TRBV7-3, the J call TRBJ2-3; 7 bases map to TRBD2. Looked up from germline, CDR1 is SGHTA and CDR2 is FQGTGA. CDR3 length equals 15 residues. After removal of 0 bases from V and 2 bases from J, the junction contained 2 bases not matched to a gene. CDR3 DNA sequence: TGTGCCAGCAGCTTAACCCTAGCGGTCACAGATACGCAGTATTTT. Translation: CASSLTLAVTDTQYF.

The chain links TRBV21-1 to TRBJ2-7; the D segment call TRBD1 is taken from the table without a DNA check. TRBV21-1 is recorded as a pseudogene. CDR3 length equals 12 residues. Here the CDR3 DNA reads TGTGCCAGCGGCGACAGGGCCCACGAGCAGTACTTC. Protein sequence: CASGDRAHEQYF.

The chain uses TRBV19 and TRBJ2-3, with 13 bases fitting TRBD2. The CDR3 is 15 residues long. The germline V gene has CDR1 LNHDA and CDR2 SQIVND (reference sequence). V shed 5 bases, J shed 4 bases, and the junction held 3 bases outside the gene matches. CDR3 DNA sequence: TGTGCCAGTAGTTCCACTAGCGGGAGGGCAGATACGCAGTATTTT. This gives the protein CASSSTSGRADTQYF.

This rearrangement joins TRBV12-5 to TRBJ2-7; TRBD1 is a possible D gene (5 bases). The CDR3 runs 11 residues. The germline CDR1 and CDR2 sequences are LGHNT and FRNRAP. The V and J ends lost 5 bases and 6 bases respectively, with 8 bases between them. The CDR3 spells CASGRGFEQYF. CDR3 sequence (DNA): TGTGCTAGTGGTAGGGGTTTCGAGCAGTACTTC.